This T cell receptor (beta chain) was profiled in a study of a mutant IDH1 vaccine in newly diagnosed glioma. The data were produced by immunoSEQ multiplex PCR, yet TCRdb's version contains in-frame clones alone and is incomplete. The sample records 50,000 to 65,000 clones, about 82% being singletons. Described time point: baseline, week 1 (first vaccination visit). Treatment specified: pre-vaccination baseline after standard-of-care therapy. The sequenced sample was PBMCs, obtained from a glioma patient treated with radiotherapy, temozolomide or both. This TCR was recovered from a young man with glioma.

Here the CDR3 reads CASSDLLLAGISYEQYF. CDR3 in DNA: TGTGCCAGCAGTGACTTGCTACTAGCGGGGATCTCCTACGAGCAGTACTTC. The chain combines TRBV6-1 with TRBJ2-7; TRBD2 agrees at 10 bases. The germline CDR1 and CDR2 sequences are MNHNS and SASEGT. V was clipped by 3 bases and J by 0 bases; unmatched bases: 8. This CDR3 contains 17 residues.